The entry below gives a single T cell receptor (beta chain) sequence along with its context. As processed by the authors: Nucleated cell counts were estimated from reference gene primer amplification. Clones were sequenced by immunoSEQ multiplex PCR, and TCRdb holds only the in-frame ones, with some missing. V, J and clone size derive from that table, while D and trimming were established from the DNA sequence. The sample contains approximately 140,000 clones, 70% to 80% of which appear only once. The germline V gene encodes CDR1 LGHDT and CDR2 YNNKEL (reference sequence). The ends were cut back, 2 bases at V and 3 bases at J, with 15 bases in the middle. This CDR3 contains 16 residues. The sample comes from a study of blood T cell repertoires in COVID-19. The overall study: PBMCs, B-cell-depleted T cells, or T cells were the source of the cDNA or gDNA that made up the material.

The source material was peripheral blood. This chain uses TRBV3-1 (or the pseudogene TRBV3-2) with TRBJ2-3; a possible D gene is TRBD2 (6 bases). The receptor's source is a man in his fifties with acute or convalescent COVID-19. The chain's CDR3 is CASSQPSGAGTDTQYF. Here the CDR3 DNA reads TGTGCCAGCAGCCAACCTTCGGGAGCCGGGACAGATACGCAGTATTTT.